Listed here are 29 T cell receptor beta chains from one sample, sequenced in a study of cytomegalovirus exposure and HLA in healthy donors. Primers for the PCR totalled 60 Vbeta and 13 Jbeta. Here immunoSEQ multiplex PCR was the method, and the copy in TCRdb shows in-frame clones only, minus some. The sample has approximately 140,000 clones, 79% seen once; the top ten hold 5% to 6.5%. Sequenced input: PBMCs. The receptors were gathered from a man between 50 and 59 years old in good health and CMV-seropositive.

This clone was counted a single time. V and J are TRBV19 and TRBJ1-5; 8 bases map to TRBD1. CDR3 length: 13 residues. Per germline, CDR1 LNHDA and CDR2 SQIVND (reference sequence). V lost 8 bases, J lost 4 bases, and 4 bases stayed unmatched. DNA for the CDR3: TGTGCCAGTGGACAGGGTCGAAATCAGCCCCAGCATTTT. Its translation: CASGQGRNQPQHF.

CDR3 sequence (DNA): TGTGCCAGCAGCTTTCTGACGGGAGAAGAGACCCAGTACTTC. This gives the protein CASSFLTGEETQYF. The V and J genes are TRBV5-4 and TRBJ2-5; possibly TRBD2 for D (6 bases). Trimming took 2 bases from V and 3 from J, leaving 11 bases between them. CDR1 SGHNT and CDR2 YYREEE come from the germline V gene (reference sequence). The CDR3 loop spans 14 amino acids.

The CDR3 is CASSYMTRHAKNIQYF. In DNA form, the CDR3 reads TGTGCCAGCAGCTACATGACTAGACATGCCAAAAACATTCAGTACTTC. The rearrangement joins TRBV5-4 to TRBJ2-4; D might be TRBD2 (6 bases). CDR3 length equals 16 residues. V was cut by 3 bases and J by 1 base, with 14 bases left in between. Germline V gene lookup returns CDR1 SGHNT and CDR2 YYREEE (reference sequence). The variable domain in full, with the rest retrieved from reference TRBV5-4 and TRBJ2-4, is ETGVTQSPTHLIKTRGQQVTLRCSSQSGHNTVSWYQQALGQGPQFIFQYYREEENGRGNFPPRFSGLQFPNYSSELNVNALELDDSALYLCASSYMTRHAKNIQYFGAGTRLSVL.

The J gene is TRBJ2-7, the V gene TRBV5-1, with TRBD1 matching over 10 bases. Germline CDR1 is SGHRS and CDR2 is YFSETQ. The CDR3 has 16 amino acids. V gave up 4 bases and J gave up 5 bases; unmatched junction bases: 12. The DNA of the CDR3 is TGCGCCAGCAGCACGCGCTGGACAGGGGGAGGGGACGAGCAGTACTTC. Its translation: CASSTRWTGGGDEQYF.

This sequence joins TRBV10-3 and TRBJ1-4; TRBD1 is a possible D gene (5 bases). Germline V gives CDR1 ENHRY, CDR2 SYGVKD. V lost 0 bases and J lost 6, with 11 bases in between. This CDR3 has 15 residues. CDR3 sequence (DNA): TGTGCCATCAGTGAGTCTCGGCAGGGTGATGAAAAACTGTTTTTT. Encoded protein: CAISESRQGDEKLFF.

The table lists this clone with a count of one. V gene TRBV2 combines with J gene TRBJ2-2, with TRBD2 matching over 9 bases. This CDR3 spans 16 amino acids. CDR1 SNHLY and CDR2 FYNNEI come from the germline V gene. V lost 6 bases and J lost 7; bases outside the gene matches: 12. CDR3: CASRTAGGVLSGELFF. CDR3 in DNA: TGTGCCAGCAGGACAGCGGGGGGCGTACTGAGCGGGGAGCTGTTTTTT. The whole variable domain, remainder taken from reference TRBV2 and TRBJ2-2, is EPEVTQTPSHQVTQMGQEVILRCVPISNHLYFYWYRQILGQKVEFLVSFYNNEISEKSEIFDDQFSVERPDGSNFTLKIRSTKLEDSAMYFCASRTAGGVLSGELFFGEGSRLTVL.

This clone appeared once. CDR3 in amino acids: CASSLGGLAGGNNEQFF. The CDR3 DNA reads as TGTGCCAGCAGCTTAGGGGGACTAGCGGGAGGGAACAATGAGCAGTTCTTC. The chain couples TRBV7-3 to TRBJ2-1; TRBD2 agrees at 16 bases. V shed 2 bases and J 5 bases; nucleotides not matched to a gene: 3. The CDR3 runs 17 residues. Germline CDR1 and CDR2: SGHTA and FQGTGA.

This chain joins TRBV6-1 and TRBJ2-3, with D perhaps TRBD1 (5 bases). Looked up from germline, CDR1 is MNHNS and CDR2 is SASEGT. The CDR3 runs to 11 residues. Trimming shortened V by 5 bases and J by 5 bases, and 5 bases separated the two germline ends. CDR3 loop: CASSRGDTQYF. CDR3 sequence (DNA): TGTGCCAGCAGTAGGGGAGATACGCAGTATTTT.

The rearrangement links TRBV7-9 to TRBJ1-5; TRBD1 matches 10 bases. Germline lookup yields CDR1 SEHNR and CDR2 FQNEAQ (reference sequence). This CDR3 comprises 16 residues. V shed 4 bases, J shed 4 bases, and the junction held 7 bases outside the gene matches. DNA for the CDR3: TGTGCCAGCAGCTCGGGGACAGGGGTCTGGAATCAGCCCCAGCATTTT. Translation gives CASSSGTGVWNQPQHF.

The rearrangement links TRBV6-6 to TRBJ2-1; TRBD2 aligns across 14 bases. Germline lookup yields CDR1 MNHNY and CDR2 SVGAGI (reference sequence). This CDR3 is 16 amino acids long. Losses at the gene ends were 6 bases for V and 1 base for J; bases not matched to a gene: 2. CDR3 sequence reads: CASRGLAGESYNEQFF. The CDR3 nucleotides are TGTGCCAGCAGGGGACTAGCGGGAGAATCCTACAATGAGCAGTTCTTC.

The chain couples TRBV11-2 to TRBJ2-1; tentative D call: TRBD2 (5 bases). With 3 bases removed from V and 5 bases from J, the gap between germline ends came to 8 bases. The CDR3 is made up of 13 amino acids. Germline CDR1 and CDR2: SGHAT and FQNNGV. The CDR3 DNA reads TGTGCCAGCAGCTTGACGGAGGACAATGAGCAGTTCTTC. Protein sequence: CASSLTEDNEQFF.

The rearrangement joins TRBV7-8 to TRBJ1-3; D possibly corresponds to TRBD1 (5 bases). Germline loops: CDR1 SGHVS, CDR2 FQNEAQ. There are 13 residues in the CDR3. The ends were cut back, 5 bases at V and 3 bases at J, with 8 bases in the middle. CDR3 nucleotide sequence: TGTGCCAGCAGCAAGACAGTTGGAAACACCATATATTTT. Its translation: CASSKTVGNTIYF.

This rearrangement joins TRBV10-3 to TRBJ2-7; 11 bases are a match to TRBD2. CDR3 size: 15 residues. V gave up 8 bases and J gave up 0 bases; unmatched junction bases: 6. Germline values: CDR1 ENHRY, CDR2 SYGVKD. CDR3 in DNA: TGTGCCATCGGGACTAGCGGTCGGAGCTCCTACGAGCAGTACTTC. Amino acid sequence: CAIGTSGRSSYEQYF.

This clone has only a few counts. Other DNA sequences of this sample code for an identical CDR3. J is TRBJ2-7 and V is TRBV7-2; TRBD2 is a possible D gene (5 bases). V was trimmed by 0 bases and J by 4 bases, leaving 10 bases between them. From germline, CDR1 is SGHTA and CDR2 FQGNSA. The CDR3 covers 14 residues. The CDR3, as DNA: TGTGCCAGCAGCTTAGCCGGAGGAGCTTACGAGCAGTACTTC. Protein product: CASSLAGGAYEQYF.

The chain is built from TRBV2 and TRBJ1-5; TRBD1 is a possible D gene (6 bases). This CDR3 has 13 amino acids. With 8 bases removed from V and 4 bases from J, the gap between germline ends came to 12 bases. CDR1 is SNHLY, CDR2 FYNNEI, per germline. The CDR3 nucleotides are TGTGCCAGCGGGCGGGGGCTAAATCAGCCCCAGCATTTT. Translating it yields CASGRGLNQPQHF.

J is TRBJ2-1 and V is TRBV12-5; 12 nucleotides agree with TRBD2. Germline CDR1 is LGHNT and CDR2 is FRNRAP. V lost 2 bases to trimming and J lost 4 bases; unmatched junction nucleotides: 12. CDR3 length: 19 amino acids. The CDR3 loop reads CASGLPTPGLAGRYNEQFF. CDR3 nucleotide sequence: TGTGCTAGTGGTTTGCCGACACCGGGACTAGCGGGCCGATACAATGAGCAGTTCTTC.

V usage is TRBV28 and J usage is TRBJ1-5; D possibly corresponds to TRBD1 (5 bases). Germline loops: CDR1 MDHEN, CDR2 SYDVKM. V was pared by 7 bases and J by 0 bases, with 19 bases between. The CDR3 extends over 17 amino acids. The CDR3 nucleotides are TGTGCCAGCAATTTTAAGTTTCCGGGGGATAGCAATCAGCCCCAGCATTTT. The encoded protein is CASNFKFPGDSNQPQHF.

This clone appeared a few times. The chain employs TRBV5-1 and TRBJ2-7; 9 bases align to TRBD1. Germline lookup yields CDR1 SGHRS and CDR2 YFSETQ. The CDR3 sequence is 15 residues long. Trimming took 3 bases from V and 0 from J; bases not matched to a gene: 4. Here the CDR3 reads CASSSRQGVSYEQYF. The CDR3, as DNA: TGCGCCAGCAGCTCTCGACAGGGGGTCTCCTACGAGCAGTACTTC.

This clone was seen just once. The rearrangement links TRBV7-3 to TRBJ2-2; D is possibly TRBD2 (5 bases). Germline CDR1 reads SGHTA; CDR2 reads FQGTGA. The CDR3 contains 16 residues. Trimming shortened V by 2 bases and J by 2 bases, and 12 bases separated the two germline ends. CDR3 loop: CASSLSGGPNTGELFF. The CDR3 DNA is TGTGCCAGCAGCTTATCGGGCGGGCCTAACACCGGGGAGCTGTTTTTT.

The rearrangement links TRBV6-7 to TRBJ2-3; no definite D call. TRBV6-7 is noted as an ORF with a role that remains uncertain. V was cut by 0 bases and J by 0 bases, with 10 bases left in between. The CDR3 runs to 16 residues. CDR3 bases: TGTGCCAGCAGTTACTCTGGAGAGACTAGCACAGATACGCAGTATTTT. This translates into CASSYSGETSTDTQYF.

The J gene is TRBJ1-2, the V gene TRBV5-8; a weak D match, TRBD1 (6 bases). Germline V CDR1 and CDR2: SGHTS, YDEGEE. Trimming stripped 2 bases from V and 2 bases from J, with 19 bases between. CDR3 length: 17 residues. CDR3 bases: TGTGCCAGCAGCTTAGGGCAGGGGAGTTCTAAAAACTATGGCTACACCTTC. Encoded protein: CASSLGQGSSKNYGYTF. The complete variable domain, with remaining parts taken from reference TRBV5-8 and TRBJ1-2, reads EAGVTQSPTHLIKTRGQQATLRCSPISGHTSVYWYQQALGLGLQFLLWYDEGEERNRGNFPPRFSGRQFPNYSSELNVNALELEDSALYLCASSLGQGSSKNYGYTFGSGTRLTVV.

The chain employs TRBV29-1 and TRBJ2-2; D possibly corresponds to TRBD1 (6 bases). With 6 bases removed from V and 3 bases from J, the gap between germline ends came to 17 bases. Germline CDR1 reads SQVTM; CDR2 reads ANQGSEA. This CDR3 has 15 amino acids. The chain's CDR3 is CSVTNQGFDTGELFF. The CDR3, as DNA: TGCAGCGTGACAAATCAGGGGTTCGACACCGGGGAGCTGTTTTTT.

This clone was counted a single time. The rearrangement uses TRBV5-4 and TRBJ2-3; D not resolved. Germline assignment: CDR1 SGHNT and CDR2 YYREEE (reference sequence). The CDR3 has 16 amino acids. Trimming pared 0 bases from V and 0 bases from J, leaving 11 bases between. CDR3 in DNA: TGTGCCAGCAGCTTGGGGAAATTAGCTAGCACAGATACGCAGTATTTT. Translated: CASSLGKLASTDTQYF.

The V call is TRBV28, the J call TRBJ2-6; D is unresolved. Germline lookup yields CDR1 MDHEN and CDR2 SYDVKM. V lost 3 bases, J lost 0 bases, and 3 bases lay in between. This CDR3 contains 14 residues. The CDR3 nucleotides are TGTGCCAGCAGTTTTCTCTCTGGGGCCAACGTCCTGACTTTC. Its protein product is CASSFLSGANVLTF.

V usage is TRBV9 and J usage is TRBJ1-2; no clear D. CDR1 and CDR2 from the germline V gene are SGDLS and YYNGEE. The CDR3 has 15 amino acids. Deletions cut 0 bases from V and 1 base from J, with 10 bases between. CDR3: CASSVDGSLNYGYTF. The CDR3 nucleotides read TGTGCCAGCAGCGTAGATGGCAGTCTTAACTATGGCTACACCTTC.

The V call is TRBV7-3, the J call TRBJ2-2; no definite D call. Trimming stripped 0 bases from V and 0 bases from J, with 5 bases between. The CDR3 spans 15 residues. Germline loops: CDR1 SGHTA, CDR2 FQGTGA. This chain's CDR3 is CASSLTSANTGELFF. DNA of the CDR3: TGTGCCAGCAGCTTAACGTCCGCGAACACCGGGGAGCTGTTTTTT.

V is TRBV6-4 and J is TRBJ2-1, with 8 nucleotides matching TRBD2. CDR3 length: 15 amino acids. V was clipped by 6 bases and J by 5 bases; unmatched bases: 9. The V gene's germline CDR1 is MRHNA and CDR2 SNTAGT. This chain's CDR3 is CASSVAAGDNNEQFF. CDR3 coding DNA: TGTGCCAGCAGCGTGGCAGCGGGAGACAACAATGAGCAGTTCTTC.

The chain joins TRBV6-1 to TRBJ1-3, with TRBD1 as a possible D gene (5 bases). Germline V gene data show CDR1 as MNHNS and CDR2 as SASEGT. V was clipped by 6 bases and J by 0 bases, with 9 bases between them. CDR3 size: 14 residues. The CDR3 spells CASRQTVSGNTIYF. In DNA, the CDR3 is TGTGCCAGCAGGCAGACAGTCTCTGGAAACACCATATATTTT.

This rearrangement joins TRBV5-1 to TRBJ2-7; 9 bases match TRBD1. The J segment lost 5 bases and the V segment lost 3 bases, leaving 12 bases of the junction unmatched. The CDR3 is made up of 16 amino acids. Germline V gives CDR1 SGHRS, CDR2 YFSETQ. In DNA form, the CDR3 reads TGCGCCAGCAGCTCCCATCGTGGACAGGGGTCGAACGAGCAGTACTTC. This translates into CASSSHRGQGSNEQYF.